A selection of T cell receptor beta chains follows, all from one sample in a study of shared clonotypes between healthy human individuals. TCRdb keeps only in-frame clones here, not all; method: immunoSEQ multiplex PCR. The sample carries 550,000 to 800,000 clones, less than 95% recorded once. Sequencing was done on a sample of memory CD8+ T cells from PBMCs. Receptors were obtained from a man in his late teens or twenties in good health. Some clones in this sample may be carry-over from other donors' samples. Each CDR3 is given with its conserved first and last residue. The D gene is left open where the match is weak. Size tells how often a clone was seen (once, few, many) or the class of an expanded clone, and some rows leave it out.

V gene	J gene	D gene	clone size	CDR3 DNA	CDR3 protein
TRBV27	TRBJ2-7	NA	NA	TGTGCCAGCAGTTTTAGACACCGCTCCTACGAGCAGTACTTC	CASSFRHRSYEQYF
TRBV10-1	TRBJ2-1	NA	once	TGCGCCAGCAGTGAGTATTATTCAGGACCGAATGAGCAGTTCTTC	CASSEYYSGPNEQFF
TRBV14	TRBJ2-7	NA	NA	TGTGCCAGCAGCCAAGACCAGGTCTACGAGCAGTACTTC	CASSQDQVYEQYF
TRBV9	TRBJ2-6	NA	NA	TGTGCCAGCAGCGTAGGAGGTTGGGGGGACCCTGGGGCCAACGTCCTGACTTTC	CASSVGGWGDPGANVLTF
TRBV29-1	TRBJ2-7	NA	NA	TGCAGCGTTGAAGTGGCCGACTACGAGCAGTACTTC	CSVEVADYEQYF
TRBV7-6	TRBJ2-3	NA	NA	TGTGCCAGCAGCCAAACCCTCACAGATACGCAGTATTTT	CASSQTLTDTQYF
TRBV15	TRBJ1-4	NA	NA	TGTGCCACCAGCAATCAGGGTAACGAAAAACTGTTTTTT	CATSNQGNEKLFF
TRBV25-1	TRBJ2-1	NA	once	TGTGCCAGCAGCAAATTTTTCGGGGAGGTGGATGAGCAGTTCTTC	CASSKFFGEVDEQFF
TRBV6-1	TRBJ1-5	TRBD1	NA	TGTGCCAGCAGTGAATGGAGGACAGGGAATCAGCCCCAGCATTTT	CASSEWRTGNQPQHF
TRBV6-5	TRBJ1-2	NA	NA	TGTGCCAGCAGTCCACGAACCGGGACTGGTTTTGGCTACACCTTC	CASSPRTGTGFGYTF
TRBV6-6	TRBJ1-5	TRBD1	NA	TGTGCCAGCAGTTACTCGACAGGGGGCGAGGACCAGCCCCAGCATTTT	CASSYSTGGEDQPQHF
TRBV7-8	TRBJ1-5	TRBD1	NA	TGTGCCAGCAGCTCTCGCACCAGGGGGCCCCAACAGCCCCAGCATTTT	CASSSRTRGPQQPQHF